This is a list of T cell receptor beta chains from one sample in a study of molecular identifiers for immune sequencing clone quantification. TCRdb re-called the PCR reads with MiXCR, one entry per CDR3 protein. Among approximately 90,000 distinct CDR3 sequences listed, roughly 26% were seen once. Sequencing was done on a sample of naive CD8+ T cells from blood, with Jurkat cell RNA spiked in. Receptor source: a human donor in good health. Some libraries in this study had Jurkat cell RNA spiked in. Each CDR3 is given with its conserved first and last residue. A D gene is named only where the DNA matches it firmly. Not every row has a clone size; where given, it reads once, few, many or a size class.

>TRBJ1-1|NA|TRBV3-1|many
TGTGCCAGCAGCCATGGCAGGGCAAACACTGAAGCTTTCTTT
CASSHGRANTEAFF
>TRBJ2-3|NA|TRBV12-3/TRBV12-4|few
TGTGCCAGCGGTTTGGGCGGGGATACGCAGTATTTT
CASGLGGDTQYF
>TRBJ2-1|NA|TRBV12-3/TRBV12-4|few
TGTGCCAGCAGCGAACAGATGAGCTCCTACAATGAGCAGTTCTTC
CASSEQMSSYNEQFF
>TRBJ2-5|NA|TRBV14|many
TGTGCCAGCAGCCAAGATAGGGATTCAGAGACCCAGTACTTC
CASSQDRDSETQYF
>TRBJ2-1|NA|TRBV20-1|NA
TGCAGTGCACTCTATGGTGGTGGCGGGCCGGCGTACAATGAGCAGTTCTTC
CSALYGGGGPAYNEQFF
>TRBJ2-7|NA|TRBV7-9|many
TGTGCCAGCAGCTCCCCAGGGGAGTACGAGCAGTACTTC
CASSSPGEYEQYF
>TRBJ2-1|TRBD1|TRBV29-1|many
TGCAGCATCTACTCCCGGGACAGGGTCTACAATGAGCAGTTCTTC
CSIYSRDRVYNEQFF
>TRBJ2-7|NA|TRBV28|many
TGTGCCAGCAGTTTATTCCCGGGTGCCTACGAGCAGTACTTC
CASSLFPGAYEQYF
>TRBJ2-7|NA|TRBV20-1|NA
TGCAGTGTCAGGGACTCCTACGAGCAGTACTTC
CSVRDSYEQYF
>TRBJ2-2|TRBD2|TRBV7-2|NA
TGTGACAGCAGCCCCATCGGGACTAGCAACGGGGAGCTGTTTTTT
CDSSPIGTSNGELFF
>TRBJ2-7|NA|TRBV5-4|NA
TGTGCCAGCAGTTCAGAGACGGAGGCTTGTTACTTC
CASSSETEACYF
>TRBJ2-5|TRBD2|TRBV27|few
TGTGCCAGCAGACTTACTAGCGGGAGGGGCGAGACCCAGTACTTC
CASRLTSGRGETQYF
>TRBJ2-1|NA|TRBV7-2|few
TGTGCCAGCAGTCGTTGGGGGCCAGGGGTCAATGAGCAGTTCTTC
CASSRWGPGVNEQFF
>TRBJ2-1|TRBD2|TRBV6-6|few
TGTGCCAGCAGTTACCTAGCGGGAGGCGCCGACTCCTACAATGAGCAGTTCTTC
CASSYLAGGADSYNEQFF
>TRBJ2-7|TRBD2|TRBV28|many
TGTGCCAGCAGTTTAGACCTTAGCGGGACGGCCTACGAGCAGTACTTC
CASSLDLSGTAYEQYF
>TRBJ2-2|TRBD1|TRBV7-9|few
TGTGCCAGCAGCCCAGAAGCCCCAGGGGGAATCGGGGAGCTGTTTTTT
CASSPEAPGGIGELFF
>TRBJ2-3|NA|TRBV27|NA
TGTGCCGGCAGTTTAGCAGGACCCTTCACAGATACGCAGTATTTT
CAGSLAGPFTDTQYF
>TRBJ2-3|TRBD2|TRBV9|few
TGTGCCAGCAGCGTACTGAGCGGGACTAGCACAGATACGCAGTATTTT
CASSVLSGTSTDTQYF
>TRBJ2-1|NA|TRBV2|many
TGTGCCACCCGGGACCACCTACGAGCCTACAATGAGCAGTTCTTC
CATRDHLRAYNEQFF
>TRBJ2-2|NA|TRBV9|few
TGTGCCAGCAGCGTAGTAGGAGGAGCACCCGGGGAGCTGTTTTTT
CASSVVGGAPGELFF
>TRBJ2-7|NA|TRBV7-9|many
TGTGCCAGCAGCTTTTCAGGGCTCGAGCAGTACTTC
CASSFSGLEQYF
>TRBJ2-5|TRBD1|TRBV2|NA
TGTGCCAGCAGTGAAAGACAGGGTATTAGTCAAGAGACCCAGTACTTC
CASSERQGISQETQYF
>TRBJ2-7|TRBD2|TRBV7-2|NA
TGTGCCCGCCGCTCCAAAGCCGGGGCTAGCGGGAGTATGTCCTACGCGCAGTACTTC
CARRSKAGASGSMSYAQYF
>TRBJ1-1|NA|TRBV7-3|many
TGTGCCAGCAGCTTCACACCCGTTATGAACACTGAAGCTTTCTTT
CASSFTPVMNTEAFF
>TRBJ1-5|NA|TRBV6-2/TRBV6-3|many
TGTGCCAGCAGTTACGGGGGAGGTCAGCCCCAGCATTTT
CASSYGGGQPQHF
>TRBJ2-1|NA|TRBV7-8|NA
TGTGCCAGCAGCTTAGTGGCAGTGGCAGATGAGCAGTTCTTC
CASSLVAVADEQFF
>TRBJ2-1|NA|TRBV7-2|few
TGTGCCAGCAGCTCTAAGGTAGGGCCTTGGGATGAGCAGTTCTTC
CASSSKVGPWDEQFF
>TRBJ2-7|NA|TRBV19|many
TGTGCCAGTAGTATGACAGAGAACTCCTACGAGCAGTACTTC
CASSMTENSYEQYF
>TRBJ2-3|NA|TRBV7-9|many
TGTGCCAGCAGCCCCCGGGACCCGGAGATTGCAGATACGCAGTATTTT
CASSPRDPEIADTQYF
>TRBJ2-1|NA|TRBV5-6|NA
TGTGCCAGCGGCTCATCCCTATACAATGAGCAGTTCTTC
CASGSSLYNEQFF
>TRBJ2-5|TRBD2|TRBV28|many
TGTGCCAGCAGTTTAGCGGGAGAGGATGAGACCCAGTACTTC
CASSLAGEDETQYF
>TRBJ1-1|NA|TRBV2|many
TGTGCCAGCAGTGACGTCTCCGGGGCCTACACTGAAGCTTTCTTT
CASSDVSGAYTEAFF
>TRBJ1-5|NA|TRBV18|many
TGTGCCAGCTCACCACCATGGGGGGGGGCCGGCAATCAGCCCCAGCATTTT
CASSPPWGGAGNQPQHF